The entry below gives a single T cell receptor beta chain sequence along with its context. This CDR3 comprises 17 residues. Germline V CDR1 and CDR2: SGHVS, FNYEAQ. V lost 2 bases, J lost 6 bases, and 13 bases stayed unmatched. The record originates from a study of CD8 T cells in Susac syndrome. An amount of RNA that ranged from roughly 0.5 to 1 ug was reverse transcribed with random hexamers. TCRdb re-called the immunoSEQ multiplex PCR reads through MiXCR, storing one row per CDR3 protein. The data contain 120,000 or so distinct CDR3 sequences, about 94% of them singletons. The sample comprised CD4+ T cells from PBMCs. This sequence originates from a human donor with multiple sclerosis. The genes are TRBV7-6 and TRBJ2-3; 8 bases are shared with TRBD1. The CDR3 DNA reads TGTGCCAGCAGCTTATATCAAGGACAGGGCCCTAGGGATACGCAGTATTTT. Translating gives CASSLYQGQGPRDTQYF.